This note documents a single T cell receptor (beta chain) sequence. The data are from a study of blood T cell repertoires in COVID-19. The wider study: Both acute and convalescent COVID-19 samples were obtained from the United States, Italy and Spain. PBMCs, B-cell-depleted T cells, or T cells were the source of the cDNA or gDNA that made up the material.

As processed by the authors: Estimates of nucleated cell counts were drawn from the amplification of reference gene primers. Measured with immunoSEQ multiplex PCR; TCRdb has only the in-frame clones, and not every one. Clonal size and the V and J genes are those of that table, whereas D and trimming came from the DNA. The sample gives roughly 40,000 clones, roughly 92% of which show up once; under 9.5% is in the top ten. Germline values: CDR1 SGHAT, CDR2 FQNNGV. The CDR3 length is 16 residues. J gave up 5 bases and V 1 base, and 9 bases lay outside the gene matches. V gene TRBV11-2 combines with J gene TRBJ1-1; TRBD1 matches 8 bases. The sequence derives from a man aged 45-65 years with active COVID-19. The sequenced material came from peripheral blood. The CDR3 reads CASSLGFRQGKTEAFF. CDR3 sequence (DNA): TGTGCCAGCAGCTTAGGGTTCAGACAGGGGAAAACTGAAGCTTTCTTT.